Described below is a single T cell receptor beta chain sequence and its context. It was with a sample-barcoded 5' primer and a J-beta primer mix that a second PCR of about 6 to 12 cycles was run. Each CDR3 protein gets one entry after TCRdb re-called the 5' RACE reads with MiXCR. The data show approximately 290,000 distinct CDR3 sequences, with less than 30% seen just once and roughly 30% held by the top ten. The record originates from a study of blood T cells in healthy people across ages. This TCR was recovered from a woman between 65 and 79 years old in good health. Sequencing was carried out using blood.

CDR3 sequence (DNA): TGTGCCAGCAGGGGTGGGACACCCAACCTGAACACCGGGGAGCTGTTTTTT. Protein product: CASRGGTPNLNTGELFF. The chain uses TRBV9 and TRBJ2-2, with D perhaps TRBD1 (6 bases). The CDR3 has 17 residues. With 5 bases removed from V and 1 base from J, the gap between germline ends came to 18 bases. Germline V lookup: CDR1 SGDLS, CDR2 YYNGEE. Using reference TRBV9 and TRBJ2-2 for the parts outside the CDR3, the full variable domain is DSGVTQTPKHLITATGQRVTLRCSPRSGDLSVYWYQQSLDQGLQFLIQYYNGEERAKGNILERFSAQQFPDLHSELNLSSLELGDSALYFCASRGGTPNLNTGELFFGEGSRLTVL.